The 30 T cell receptor beta chains reported below all come from one sample, sequenced in a study of Ad26.COV2.S vaccination and SARS-CoV-2 variants. Produced via immunoSEQ multiplex PCR; TCRdb's table is partial and in-frame only. The table includes about 94,000 clones, approximately 82% detected once. The sequencing used peripheral blood, collected after recovery from COVID-19. These receptors all come from a human donor who had recovered from COVID-19.

J is TRBJ2-3 and V is TRBV4-3; D gene unclear. Trimming pared 0 bases from V and 4 bases from J, leaving 14 bases between. Germline CDR1 is LGHNA and CDR2 is YSLEER. The CDR3 is 16 residues long. CDR3 amino acids: CASSQDLDQMADTQYF. The CDR3 nucleotides are TGCGCCAGCAGCCAAGATTTGGACCAAATGGCAGATACGCAGTATTTT.

The J gene is TRBJ1-5, the V gene TRBV6-5; D is perhaps TRBD1 (5 bases). The CDR3 covers 13 residues. V lost 5 bases and J lost 6, with 11 bases in between. The germline gives CDR1 MNHEY, CDR2 SVGAGI. In DNA form, the CDR3 reads TGTGCCAGCAGTCTAGGTGGGGGTCAGCCCCAGCATTTT. Amino acid sequence: CASSLGGGQPQHF.

The chain recombines TRBV7-6 with TRBJ1-2, with 9 positions matching TRBD1. V was pared by 5 bases and J by 4 bases, with 8 bases of the junction left unmatched. Germline V gene lookup returns CDR1 SGHVS and CDR2 FNYEAQ. The CDR3 runs 15 residues. In DNA, the CDR3 is TGTGCCAGCAGCCAACAACCGGACAGGGGCTATGGCTACACCTTC. Protein product: CASSQQPDRGYGYTF.

This chain links TRBV5-4 with TRBJ2-7, with 10 bases aligning to TRBD1. Germline V lookup: CDR1 SGHNT, CDR2 YYREEE (reference sequence). The CDR3 runs to 14 residues. Trimming cost V 3 bases and J 5 bases; bases outside gene matches: 5. CDR3 sequence: CASSSGQGIHEQYF. The CDR3 coding sequence is TGTGCCAGCAGCTCGGGACAGGGGATCCACGAGCAGTACTTC.

The chain recombines TRBV12-3 or TRBV12-4 with TRBJ1-1; D remains unclear. Trimming pared 5 bases from V and 5 bases from J, leaving 12 bases between. The CDR3 totals 13 residues. This chain's CDR3 is CASSRSIGTEAFF. In nucleotides, the CDR3 is TGTGCCAGCAGTCGCTCGATAGGGACTGAAGCTTTCTTT.

The V and J genes are TRBV7-2 and TRBJ1-6, with TRBD1 as a possible D gene (5 bases). Germline values: CDR1 SGHTA, CDR2 FQGNSA. V was shortened by 5 bases and J by 10 bases, with 15 bases between the two germline ends. The CDR3 loop spans 14 amino acids. Here the CDR3 DNA reads TGTGCCAGCAGCCCCGGACATCCCCGCTCACCCCTCCACTTT. Translation gives CASSPGHPRSPLHF.

This clone was seen a handful of times. The chain combines TRBV5-1 with TRBJ2-6, with D unresolved. V lost 1 base, J lost 2 bases, and 4 bases lay in between. Germline lookup yields CDR1 SGHRS and CDR2 YFSETQ. The CDR3 loop spans 14 amino acids. CDR3 in amino acids: CASSLPAGANVLTF. For the CDR3, the DNA is TGCGCCAGCAGCTTGCCTGCTGGGGCCAACGTCCTGACTTTC.

This clone came up once. The J gene is TRBJ1-1, the V gene TRBV7-9, with D unclear. V was clipped by 4 bases and J by 0 bases, with 9 bases between them. Germline-derived CDR1 and CDR2 are SEHNR and FQNEAQ (reference sequence). The CDR3 is 14 amino acids. The chain's CDR3 is CASSSSWVNTEAFF. Here the CDR3 DNA reads TGTGCCAGCAGCTCATCGTGGGTGAACACTGAAGCTTTCTTT.

This chain uses TRBV7-3 with TRBJ1-2; maybe TRBD1 (5 bases). CDR3 size: 15 residues. The germline gives CDR1 SGHTA, CDR2 FQGTGA. V was trimmed by 5 bases and J by 3 bases, leaving 16 bases between them. In nucleotides, the CDR3 is TGTGCCAGCAGCCCCCAGGGCAATGTCGACTATGGCTACACCTTC. Residues: CASSPQGNVDYGYTF.

The V call is TRBV24-1, the J call TRBJ2-7; TRBD1 aligns across 7 bases. The V segment lost 3 bases and the J segment 2 bases; nucleotides outside the gene matches: 6. There are 15 residues in the CDR3. Germline V gene sequence: CDR1 KGHDR, CDR2 SFDVKD. The CDR3 reads CATSDAQGDPYEQYF. The CDR3 DNA reads TGTGCCACCAGTGATGCGCAGGGGGATCCCTACGAGCAGTACTTC.

The chain is built from TRBV4-3 and TRBJ2-7; possibly TRBD2 for D (5 bases). CDR3 size: 15 residues. The ends were cut back, 0 bases at V and 5 bases at J, with 14 bases in the middle. The V gene's germline CDR1 is LGHNA and CDR2 YSLEER. The CDR3, as DNA: TGCGCCAGCAGCCAAGATTGGCCGGGATGGGACGAGCAGTACTTC. Protein sequence: CASSQDWPGWDEQYF.

This chain links TRBV7-6 with TRBJ2-1, with D tentatively TRBD2 (8 bases). There are 16 residues in the CDR3. Per germline, CDR1 SGHVS and CDR2 FNYEAQ. The V end lost 4 bases, the J end lost 3 bases, and 16 bases lay between the germline ends. The CDR3 is CASSSRDSGSYNEQFF. The DNA of the CDR3 is TGTGCCAGCAGCTCCCGGGACAGCGGGAGCTACAATGAGCAGTTCTTC.

The chain links TRBV5-6 to TRBJ1-1, with 9 bases identical to TRBD1. The ends lost 3 bases at V and 5 bases at J; junction bases unmatched: 5. The CDR3 spans 14 residues. CDR1 is SGHDT and CDR2 is YYEEEE in the germline V gene. The CDR3 reads CASSSGQGKTEAFF. The CDR3 DNA reads TGTGCCAGCAGCTCGGGACAGGGAAAGACTGAAGCTTTCTTT.

This sequence joins TRBV28 and TRBJ1-6, with 8 bases aligning to TRBD1. The CDR3 is 16 residues long. The germline CDR1 and CDR2 sequences are MDHEN and SYDVKM. V lost 8 bases, J lost 0 bases, and 6 bases stayed unmatched. For the CDR3, the DNA is TGTGCCAGCGGTGACAGGGGCCACTCCTATAATTCACCCCTCCACTTT. The encoded protein is CASGDRGHSYNSPLHF.

The chain is built from TRBV4-3 and TRBJ1-2; maybe TRBD1 (5 bases). The CDR3 length is 15 residues. The V and J ends lost 4 bases and 3 bases respectively, with 15 bases between them. CDR1 is LGHNA, CDR2 YSLEER, per germline. The CDR3 is CASSPQSQGDYGYTF. The DNA for the CDR3 is TGCGCCAGCAGCCCCCAATCCCAGGGAGACTATGGCTACACCTTC.

The chain joins TRBV7-2 to TRBJ2-3; D unresolved. V shed 4 bases and J shed 6 bases, with 14 bases lying between them. In germline, CDR1 is SGHTA, CDR2 FQGNSA. CDR3 length: 14 residues. CDR3 DNA: TGTGCCAGCAGCTCCCCAACCGGTGCGGATACGCAGTATTTT. It translates to CASSSPTGADTQYF.

The chain is built from TRBV9 and TRBJ2-1; 9 bases align to TRBD2. Germline V gives CDR1 SGDLS, CDR2 YYNGEE. Trimming cost V 5 bases and J 5 bases; bases outside gene matches: 11. This CDR3 has 16 amino acids. The CDR3 sequence: CASSSSGTSINNEQFF. CDR3 DNA sequence: TGTGCCAGCAGTTCGTCCGGGACTAGCATTAACAATGAGCAGTTCTTC.

This chain connects TRBV5-8 to TRBJ1-2; 7 bases match TRBD1. This CDR3 comprises 13 residues. Germline V gene lookup returns CDR1 SGHTS and CDR2 YDEGEE. V gave up 5 bases and J gave up 6 bases; unmatched junction bases: 7. The CDR3 sequence is CASRNYRGDGYTF. Written as DNA, the CDR3 is TGTGCCAGCAGGAACTACAGGGGAGATGGCTACACCTTC.

The rearrangement joins TRBV29-1 to TRBJ1-2; a weak D match, TRBD1 (5 bases). Per the germline V gene, CDR1 is SQVTM and CDR2 is ANQGSEA. CDR3 size: 13 residues. V gave up 3 bases and J gave up 7 bases, with 15 bases separating them. CDR3: CSVEIVGEVGYTF. CDR3 in DNA: TGCAGCGTTGAGATAGTGGGGGAGGTTGGCTACACCTTC. The whole variable domain, remainder taken from reference TRBV29-1 and TRBJ1-2, is SAVISQKPSRDICQRGTSLTIQCQVDSQVTMMFWYRQQPGQSLTLIATANQGSEATYESGFVIDKFPISRPNLTFSTLTVSNMSPEDSSIYLCSVEIVGEVGYTFGSGTRLTVV.

V and J are TRBV18 and TRBJ2-3; 7 bases line up with TRBD2. This CDR3 comprises 16 residues. J gave up 0 bases and V 3 bases, and 6 bases lay outside the gene matches. From germline, CDR1 is KGHSH and CDR2 LQKENI. The DNA of the CDR3 is TGTGCCAGCTCACCTCCAGCGGGAAGGAGCACAGATACGCAGTATTTT. Residues: CASSPPAGRSTDTQYF.

V gene TRBV5-1 combines with J gene TRBJ2-7; the match to TRBD2 covers 9 bases. CDR3 length equals 15 residues. With V trimmed by 0 bases and J by 4 bases, 5 bases remained unmatched. Germline V CDR1 and CDR2: SGHRS, YFSETQ. The CDR3 nucleotides are TGCGCCAGCAGCTTGGTTCTAGCGGGACAATACGAGCAGTACTTC. As protein: CASSLVLAGQYEQYF. The full variable domain, completed using reference TRBV5-1 and TRBJ2-7, is KAGVTQTPRYLIKTRGQQVTLSCSPISGHRSVSWYQQTPGQGLQFLFEYFSETQRNKGNFPGRFSGRQFSNSRSEMNVSTLELGDSALYLCASSLVLAGQYEQYFGPGTRLTVT.

V and J are TRBV6-6 and TRBJ2-3, with D perhaps assigned TRBD1 or TRBD2 (5 bases each). This CDR3 is 14 amino acids long. From germline, CDR1 is MNHNY and CDR2 SVGAGI (reference sequence). V lost 5 bases and J lost 0, with 9 bases in between. The CDR3 loop reads CASSTRDSTDTQYF. The CDR3 DNA follows: TGTGCCAGCAGTACCCGGGACAGCACAGATACGCAGTATTTT.

The CDR3 sequence: CASSLRGEGDTQYF. In DNA form, the CDR3 reads TGTGCCAGCAGCTTAAGAGGGGAAGGGGATACGCAGTATTTT. This sequence joins TRBV7-8 and TRBJ2-3; D could derive from TRBD1 or TRBD2 (5 bases each). Germline assignment: CDR1 SGHVS and CDR2 FQNEAQ. V lost 2 bases and J lost 6, with 12 bases in between. This CDR3 is built from 14 residues.

This rearrangement joins TRBV6-5 to TRBJ1-2; 7 positions agree with TRBD1. The CDR3 spans 15 residues. The germline V gene has CDR1 MNHEY and CDR2 SVGAGI. J lost 2 bases, V lost 6 bases, and 9 bases had no gene match. The CDR3 loop reads CASRDPGQLNYGYTF. In DNA, the CDR3 is TGTGCCAGCAGAGATCCGGGACAGCTCAACTATGGCTACACCTTC.

The chain is built from TRBV7-8 and TRBJ2-1; either TRBD1 or TRBD2 may supply D (5 bases each). Germline lookup yields CDR1 SGHVS and CDR2 FQNEAQ. CDR3 length: 16 amino acids. V lost 5 bases to trimming and J lost 5 bases, with 19 bases between them. The CDR3 coding sequence is TGTGCCAGCAGCCCCCGCATGGGGGTTACTCACAATGAGCAGTTCTTC. It specifies CASSPRMGVTHNEQFF.

This chain joins TRBV14 and TRBJ1-1, with D perhaps matching TRBD1 (5 bases). Deletions cut 3 bases from V and 3 bases from J, with 11 bases between. The V gene's germline CDR1 is SGHDN and CDR2 FVKESK. This CDR3 spans 14 amino acids. This CDR3 is CASSHRGWHTEAFF. DNA for the CDR3: TGTGCCAGCAGCCATCGGGGGTGGCACACTGAAGCTTTCTTT. The full variable domain, in which reference TRBV14 and TRBJ1-1 provide the parts outside the CDR3, is EAGVTQFPSHSVIEKGQTVTLRCDPISGHDNLYWYRRVMGKEIKFLLHFVKESKQDESGMPNNRFLAERTGGTYSTLKVQPAELEDSGVYFCASSHRGWHTEAFFGQGTRLTVV.

The chain carries TRBV7-2 and TRBJ1-2; D not resolved. The germline V and J ends were trimmed by 2 bases and 4 bases, with 17 bases remaining between them. This CDR3 region has 16 residues. Per the germline V gene, CDR1 is SGHTA and CDR2 is FQGNSA. The DNA of the CDR3 is TGTGCCAGCAGCTTATCATCAGCGCGAGGCCCCTATGGCTACACCTTC. Its translation is CASSLSSARGPYGYTF.

The chain is built from TRBV20-1 and TRBJ2-1; perhaps TRBD2 as D (8 bases). The CDR3 has 11 residues. Trimming removed 5 bases at V and 15 bases at J, with 17 bases between. Per the germline V gene, CDR1 is DFQATT and CDR2 is SNEGSKA (reference sequence). The chain's CDR3 is CSASGTRGRFF. The CDR3 bases are TGCAGTGCTTCCGGGACTAGGGGGCGGTTCTTC.

The sample holds a few counts of this clone. The sample has other DNA sequences that encode this CDR3 too. The chain couples TRBV5-4 to TRBJ2-6; no clear D. V lost 4 bases, J lost 0 bases, and 5 bases lay in between. Germline V CDR1 and CDR2: SGHNT, YYREEE (reference sequence). The CDR3 totals 14 residues. CDR3: CASSRDSGANVLTF. CDR3 nucleotides: TGTGCCAGCAGCCGCGACTCTGGGGCCAACGTCCTGACTTTC.

This rearrangement joins TRBV12-3 or TRBV12-4 to TRBJ2-7; D is unclear. Trimming took 5 bases from V and 9 from J, leaving 14 bases between them. The CDR3 sequence is 12 residues long. In DNA form, the CDR3 reads TGTGCCAGCAGTGGCGCCAGTGCTCGGCAGTACTTC. Translation gives CASSGASARQYF.